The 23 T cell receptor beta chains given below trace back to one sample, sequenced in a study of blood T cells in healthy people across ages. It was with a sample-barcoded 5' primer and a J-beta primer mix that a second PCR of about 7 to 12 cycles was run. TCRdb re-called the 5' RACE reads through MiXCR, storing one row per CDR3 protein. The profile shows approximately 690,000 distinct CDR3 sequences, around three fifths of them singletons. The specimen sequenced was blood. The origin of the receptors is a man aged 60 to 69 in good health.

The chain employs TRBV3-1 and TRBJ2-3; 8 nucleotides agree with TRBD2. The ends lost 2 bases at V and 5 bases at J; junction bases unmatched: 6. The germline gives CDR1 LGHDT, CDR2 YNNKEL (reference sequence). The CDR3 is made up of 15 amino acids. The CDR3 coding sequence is TGTGCCAGCAGCCAATCAAGCGGGGGAGGAGATACGCAGTATTTT. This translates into CASSQSSGGGDTQYF.

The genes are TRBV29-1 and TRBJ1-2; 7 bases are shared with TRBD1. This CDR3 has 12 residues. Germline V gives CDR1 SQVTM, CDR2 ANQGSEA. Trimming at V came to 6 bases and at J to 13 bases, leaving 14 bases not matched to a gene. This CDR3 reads CSVGTEGYGRTF. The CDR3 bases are TGCAGCGTCGGGACAGAAGGTTATGGCCGCACCTTC.

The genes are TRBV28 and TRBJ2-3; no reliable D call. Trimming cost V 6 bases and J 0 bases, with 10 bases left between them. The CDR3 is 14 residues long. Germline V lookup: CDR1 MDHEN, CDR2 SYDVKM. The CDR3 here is CASRSVPSTDTQYF. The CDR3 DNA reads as TGTGCCAGCAGGTCGGTCCCCAGCACAGATACGCAGTATTTT.

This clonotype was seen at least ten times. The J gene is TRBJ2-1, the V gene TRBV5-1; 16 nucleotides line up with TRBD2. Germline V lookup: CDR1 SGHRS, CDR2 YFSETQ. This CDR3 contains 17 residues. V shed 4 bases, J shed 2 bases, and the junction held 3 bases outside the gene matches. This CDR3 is CASSTGTSGGAYNEQFF. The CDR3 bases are TGCGCCAGCAGCACCGGGACTAGCGGGGGGGCCTACAATGAGCAGTTCTTC.

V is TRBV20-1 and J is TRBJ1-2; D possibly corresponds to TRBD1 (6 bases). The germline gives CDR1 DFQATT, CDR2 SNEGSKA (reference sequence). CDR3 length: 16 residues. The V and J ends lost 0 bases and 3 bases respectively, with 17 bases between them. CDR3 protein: CSARDRGGSGYYGYTF. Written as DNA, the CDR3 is TGCAGTGCTAGAGATCGTGGGGGCTCGGGTTACTATGGCTACACCTTC.

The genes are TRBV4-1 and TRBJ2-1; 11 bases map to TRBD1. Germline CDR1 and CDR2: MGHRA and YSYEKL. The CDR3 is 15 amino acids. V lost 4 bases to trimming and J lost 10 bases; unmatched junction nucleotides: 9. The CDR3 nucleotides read TGCGCCAGCAGCCCCCAGGACAGGGGGCAAGGCGAGCAGTTCTTC. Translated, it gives CASSPQDRGQGEQFF.

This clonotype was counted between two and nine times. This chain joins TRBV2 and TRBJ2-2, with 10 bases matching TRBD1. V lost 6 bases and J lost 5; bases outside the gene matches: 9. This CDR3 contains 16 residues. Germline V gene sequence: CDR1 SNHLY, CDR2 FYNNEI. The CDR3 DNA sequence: TGTGCCAGCAGCGTCCGACAGGGGGCGTTTACCGGGGAGCTGTTTTTT. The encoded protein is CASSVRQGAFTGELFF.

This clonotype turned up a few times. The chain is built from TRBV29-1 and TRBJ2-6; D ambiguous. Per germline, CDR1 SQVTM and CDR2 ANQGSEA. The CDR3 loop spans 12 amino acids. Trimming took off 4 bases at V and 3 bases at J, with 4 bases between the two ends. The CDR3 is CSVGDGANVLTF. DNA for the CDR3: TGCAGCGTTGGGGATGGGGCCAACGTCCTGACTTTC.

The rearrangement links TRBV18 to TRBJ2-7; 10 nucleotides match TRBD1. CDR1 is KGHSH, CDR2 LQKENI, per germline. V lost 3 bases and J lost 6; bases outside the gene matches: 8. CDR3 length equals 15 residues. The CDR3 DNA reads TGTGCCAGCTCACCCGTTCCCGGGACAGGGGTCGAGCAGTACTTC. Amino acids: CASSPVPGTGVEQYF.

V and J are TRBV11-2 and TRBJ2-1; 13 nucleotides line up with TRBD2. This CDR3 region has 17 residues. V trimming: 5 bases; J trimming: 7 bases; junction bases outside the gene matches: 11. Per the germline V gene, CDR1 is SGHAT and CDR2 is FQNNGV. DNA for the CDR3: TGTGCCAGCAGCCCAGAACTAGCGGGGGGGCCAGTGAATGAGCAGTTCTTC. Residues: CASSPELAGGPVNEQFF.

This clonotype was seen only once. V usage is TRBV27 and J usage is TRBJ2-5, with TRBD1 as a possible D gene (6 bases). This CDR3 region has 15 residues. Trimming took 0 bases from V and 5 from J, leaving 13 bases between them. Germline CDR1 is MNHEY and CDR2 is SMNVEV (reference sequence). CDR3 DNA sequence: TGTGCCAGCAGTTTATCCTGGGGGCGCTCGGAGACCCAGTACTTC. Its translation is CASSLSWGRSETQYF.

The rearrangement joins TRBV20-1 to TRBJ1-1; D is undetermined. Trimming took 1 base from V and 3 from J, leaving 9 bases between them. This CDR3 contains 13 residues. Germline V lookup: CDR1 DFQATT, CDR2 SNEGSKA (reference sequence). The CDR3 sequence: CSARAGLHTEAFF. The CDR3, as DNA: TGCAGTGCTAGAGCCGGGTTGCACACTGAAGCTTTCTTT.

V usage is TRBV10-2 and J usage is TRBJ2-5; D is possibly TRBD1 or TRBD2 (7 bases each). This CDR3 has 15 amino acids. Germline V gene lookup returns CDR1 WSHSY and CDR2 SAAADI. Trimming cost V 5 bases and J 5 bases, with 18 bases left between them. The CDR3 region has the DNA TGCGCCAGCAGTCCCAGGGGAGGGGGACAGGAGACCCAGTACTTC. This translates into CASSPRGGGQETQYF.

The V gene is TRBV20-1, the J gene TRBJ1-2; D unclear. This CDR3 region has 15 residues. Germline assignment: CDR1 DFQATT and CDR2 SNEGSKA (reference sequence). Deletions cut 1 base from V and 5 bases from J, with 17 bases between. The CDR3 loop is CSARGGGKDGYGYTF. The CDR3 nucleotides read TGCAGTGCTAGAGGTGGAGGGAAAGACGGGTATGGCTACACCTTC.

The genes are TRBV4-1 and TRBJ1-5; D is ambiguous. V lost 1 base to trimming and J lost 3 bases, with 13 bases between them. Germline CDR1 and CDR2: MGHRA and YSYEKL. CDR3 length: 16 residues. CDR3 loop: CASSQGFGHNNQPQHF. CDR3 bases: TGCGCCAGCAGCCAAGGTTTCGGGCACAACAATCAGCCCCAGCATTTT.

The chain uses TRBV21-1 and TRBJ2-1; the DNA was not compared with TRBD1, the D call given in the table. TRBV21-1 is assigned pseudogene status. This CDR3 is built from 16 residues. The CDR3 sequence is CASSTGERGRYNEQFF. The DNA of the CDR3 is TGTGCCAGCAGCACCGGGGAGCGGGGGCGATACAATGAGCAGTTCTTC.

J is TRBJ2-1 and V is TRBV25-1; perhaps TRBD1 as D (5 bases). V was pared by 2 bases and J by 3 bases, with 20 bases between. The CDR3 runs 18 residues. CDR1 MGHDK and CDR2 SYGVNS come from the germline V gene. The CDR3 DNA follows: TGTGCCAGCAGTGAACAACCTCCCAGGGTGTCGGTCTACAATGAGCAGTTCTTC. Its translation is CASSEQPPRVSVYNEQFF.

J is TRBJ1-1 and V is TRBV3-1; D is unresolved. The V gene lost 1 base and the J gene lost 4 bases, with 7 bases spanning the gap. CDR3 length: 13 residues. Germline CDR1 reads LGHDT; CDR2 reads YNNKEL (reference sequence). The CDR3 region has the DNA TGTGCCAGCAGCCAAGTTTGGCGCACTGAAGCTTTCTTT. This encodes CASSQVWRTEAFF.

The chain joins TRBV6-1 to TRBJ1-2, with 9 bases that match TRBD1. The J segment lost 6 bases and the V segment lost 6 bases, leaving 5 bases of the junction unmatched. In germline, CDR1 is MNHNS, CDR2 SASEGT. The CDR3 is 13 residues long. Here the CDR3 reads CASRIQGADGYTF. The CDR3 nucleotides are TGTGCCAGCAGGATACAGGGGGCGGATGGCTACACCTTC.

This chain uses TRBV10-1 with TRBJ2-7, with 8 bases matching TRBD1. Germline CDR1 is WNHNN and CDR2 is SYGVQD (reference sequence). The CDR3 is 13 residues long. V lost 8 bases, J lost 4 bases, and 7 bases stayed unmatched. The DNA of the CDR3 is TGCGCCAGCCCGGGACAGGACAAGTACGAGCAGTACTTC. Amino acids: CASPGQDKYEQYF.

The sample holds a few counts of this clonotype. The DNA for the CDR3 is TGTGCCAGCAGTCAGCGGGGGTACTCCTACAATGAGCAGTTCTTC. This translates into CASSQRGYSYNEQFF. This rearrangement joins TRBV27 to TRBJ2-1; 8 nucleotides align to TRBD2. Trimming at V came to 5 bases and at J to 0 bases, leaving 3 bases not matched to a gene. The CDR3 covers 15 residues. The germline V gene has CDR1 MNHEY and CDR2 SMNVEV (reference sequence).

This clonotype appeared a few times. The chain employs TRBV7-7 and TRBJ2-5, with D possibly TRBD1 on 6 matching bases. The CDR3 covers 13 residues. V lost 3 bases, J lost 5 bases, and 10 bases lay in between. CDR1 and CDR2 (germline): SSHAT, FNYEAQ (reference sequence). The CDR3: CASSLNRVETQYF. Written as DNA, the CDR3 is TGTGCCAGCAGCTTGAACAGGGTGGAGACCCAGTACTTC. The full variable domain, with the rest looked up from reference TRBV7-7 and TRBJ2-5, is GAGVSQSPRYKVTKRGQDVTLRCDPISSHATLYWYQQALGQGPEFLTYFNYEAQPDKSGLPSDRFSAERPEGSISTLTIQRTEQRDSAMYRCASSLNRVETQYFGPGTRLLVL.

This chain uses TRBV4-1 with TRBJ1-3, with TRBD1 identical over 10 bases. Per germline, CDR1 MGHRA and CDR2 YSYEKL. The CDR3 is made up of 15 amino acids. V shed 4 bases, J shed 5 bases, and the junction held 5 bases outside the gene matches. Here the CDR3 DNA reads TGCGCCAGCAGCCTAAGGACAGGGGGAAGAAACACCATATATTTT. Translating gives CASSLRTGGRNTIYF.